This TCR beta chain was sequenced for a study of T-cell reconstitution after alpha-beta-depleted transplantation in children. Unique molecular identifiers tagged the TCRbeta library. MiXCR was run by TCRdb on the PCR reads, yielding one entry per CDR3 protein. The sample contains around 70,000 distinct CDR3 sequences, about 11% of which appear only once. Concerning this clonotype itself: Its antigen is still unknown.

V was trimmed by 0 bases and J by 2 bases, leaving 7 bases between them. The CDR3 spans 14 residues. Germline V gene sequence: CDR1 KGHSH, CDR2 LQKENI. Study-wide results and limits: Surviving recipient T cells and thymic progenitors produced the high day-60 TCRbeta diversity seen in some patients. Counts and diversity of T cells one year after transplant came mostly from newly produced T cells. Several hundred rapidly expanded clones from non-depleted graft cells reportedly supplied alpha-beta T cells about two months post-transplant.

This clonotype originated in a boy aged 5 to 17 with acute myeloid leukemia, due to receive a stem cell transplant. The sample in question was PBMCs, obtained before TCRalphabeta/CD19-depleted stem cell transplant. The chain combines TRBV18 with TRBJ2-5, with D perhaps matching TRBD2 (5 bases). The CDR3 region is CASSPPTGQETQYF. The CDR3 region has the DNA TGTGCCAGCTCACCACCGACGGGACAAGAGACCCAGTACTTC. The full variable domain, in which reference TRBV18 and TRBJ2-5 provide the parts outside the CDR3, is NAGVMQNPRHLVRRRGQEARLRCSPMKGHSHVYWYRQLPEEGLKFMVYLQKENIIDESGMPKERFSAEFPKEGPSILRIQQVVRGDSAAYFCASSPPTGQETQYFGPGTRLLVL.